These 25 T cell receptor beta chains were all obtained from the same sample, sequenced in a study of blood T cell repertoires in COVID-19. TCRdb's copy holds only in-frame clones and misses some; the assay was immunoSEQ multiplex PCR. This table has 69,000 or so clones, roughly 80% appearing once. The sequencing input was peripheral blood. These receptors all come from a woman older than 75 with active or convalescent COVID-19.

This chain connects TRBV27 to TRBJ2-3; 9 bases agree with TRBD1. The germline V gene encodes CDR1 MNHEY and CDR2 SMNVEV (reference sequence). This CDR3 region has 16 residues. The V gene end was trimmed by 6 bases and the J gene end by 7 bases; junction bases not matched to a gene: 14. The CDR3 sequence is CASRPQPGQGLYTQYF. The CDR3 DNA follows: TGTGCCAGCAGACCGCAACCGGGACAGGGTTTGTATACGCAGTATTTT.

The chain links TRBV5-1 to TRBJ2-3, with 11 bases fitting TRBD2. This CDR3 has 18 residues. Germline V gene data show CDR1 as SGHRS and CDR2 as YFSETQ. Trimming cost V 3 bases and J 0 bases; bases outside gene matches: 9. Written as DNA, the CDR3 is TGCGCCAGCAGCTCGAAGACTAGCGGGGTTAGTAGCACAGATACGCAGTATTTT. Protein sequence: CASSSKTSGVSSTDTQYF.

This clone was counted once. J is TRBJ1-6 and V is TRBV28; 7 positions agree with TRBD1. The CDR3 runs 14 residues. V shed 5 bases and J 5 bases; nucleotides not matched to a gene: 3. Germline V gene data show CDR1 as MDHEN and CDR2 as SYDVKM. CDR3 residues: CASSGGQHNSPLHF. The CDR3 region has the DNA TGTGCCAGCAGTGGGGGACAGCATAATTCACCCCTCCACTTT.

The chain recombines TRBV27 with TRBJ2-7; a weak D match, TRBD1 (6 bases). This CDR3 spans 16 amino acids. CDR1 and CDR2 (germline): MNHEY, SMNVEV (reference sequence). The V end lost 3 bases, the J end lost 6 bases, and 21 bases lay between the germline ends. CDR3 residues: CASSLGAGASLGEQYF. DNA for the CDR3: TGTGCCAGCAGTTTGGGGGCAGGGGCGTCGCTTGGCGAGCAGTACTTC.

This chain links TRBV10-1 with TRBJ2-2, with TRBD2 matching 7 bases. V lost 5 bases and J lost 1; bases outside the gene matches: 4. The CDR3 sequence is 15 residues long. Germline V gene lookup returns CDR1 WNHNN and CDR2 SYGVQD (reference sequence). The CDR3 region has the DNA TGCGCCAGCAGTATAGCGGGTCGGAACACCGGGGAGCTGTTTTTT. It translates to CASSIAGRNTGELFF.

This chain uses TRBV2 with TRBJ2-3; TRBD2 is a possible D gene (5 bases). From germline, CDR1 is SNHLY and CDR2 FYNNEI. The CDR3 has 13 residues. The CDR3 is CDPSGTSTDTQYF. The CDR3 coding sequence is TGTGACCCAAGCGGAACTAGCACAGATACGCAGTATTTT.

This clone was detected a few times. The gene calls are TRBV4-3 and TRBJ1-6, with a weak D call TRBD1 (5 bases). This CDR3 contains 15 residues. V was pared by 2 bases and J by 8 bases, with 13 bases between. The V gene's germline CDR1 is LGHNA and CDR2 YSLEER. Here the CDR3 reads CASSQKDSGYSPLHF. The CDR3 DNA follows: TGCGCCAGCAGCCAAAAAGACAGTGGGTATTCACCCCTCCACTTT.

The CDR3 DNA reads TGTGCCAGCAGTTCACGCAACAGGTTAAAGAACACTGAAGCTTTCTTT. Protein product: CASSSRNRLKNTEAFF. The chain employs TRBV27 and TRBJ1-1, with D possibly matching TRBD1 (5 bases). The CDR3 is 16 residues long. V was shortened by 4 bases and J by 1 base, with 16 bases between the two germline ends. Germline values: CDR1 MNHEY, CDR2 SMNVEV (reference sequence).

The CDR3 region is CASSPDGQLQETQYF. The CDR3 bases are TGTGCCAGCTCACCAGATGGACAGCTACAAGAGACCCAGTACTTC. The V gene is TRBV18, the J gene TRBJ2-5, with D possibly TRBD1 on 6 matching bases. V lost 2 bases, J lost 2 bases, and 12 bases lay in between. The CDR3 has 15 amino acids. Germline V gene data show CDR1 as KGHSH and CDR2 as LQKENI.

The chain recombines TRBV19 with TRBJ2-1, with D possibly TRBD2 on 6 matching bases. The CDR3 runs to 15 residues. V lost 4 bases and J lost 9, with 19 bases in between. Germline CDR1 and CDR2: LNHDA and SQIVND (reference sequence). CDR3 protein: CASSTDLVGGAEQFF. The CDR3 bases are TGTGCCAGTAGTACCGACCTCGTCGGCGGGGCTGAGCAGTTCTTC.

This chain connects TRBV5-4 to TRBJ1-1; 12 bases align to TRBD1. Unmatched junction bases numbered 4, after V lost 4 bases and J lost 6 bases. Germline V gives CDR1 SGHNT, CDR2 YYREEE (reference sequence). The length of the CDR3 is 14 residues. The CDR3 DNA is TGTGCCAGCAGCGTGGGACAGGGGGCCCCTGAAGCTTTCTTT. This codes for CASSVGQGAPEAFF.

The chain has TRBV28 and TRBJ2-1, with TRBD2 identical over 8 bases. The CDR3 totals 17 residues. V was pared by 8 bases and J by 0 bases, with 12 bases of the junction left unmatched. Per germline, CDR1 MDHEN and CDR2 SYDVKM. This chain's CDR3 is CASPPAGGHRSYNEQFF. CDR3 sequence (DNA): TGTGCCAGCCCCCCGGCGGGGGGTCACCGCTCCTACAATGAGCAGTTCTTC. Full variable domain (rest looked up from reference TRBV28 and TRBJ2-1): DVKVTQSSRYLVKRTGEKVFLECVQDMDHENMFWYRQDPGLGLRLIYFSYDVKMKEKGDIPEGYSVSREKKERFSLILESASTNQTSMYLCASPPAGGHRSYNEQFFGPGTRLTVL.

The genes are TRBV19 and TRBJ1-1; D remains ambiguous. CDR1 is LNHDA and CDR2 is SQIVND in the germline V gene (reference sequence). CDR3 size: 15 residues. Trimming stripped 0 bases from V and 8 bases from J, with 16 bases between. The CDR3 is CASSIDRTSIKEAFF. The CDR3 DNA follows: TGTGCCAGTAGTATAGATCGAACTAGCATCAAGGAAGCTTTCTTT.

The V and J genes are TRBV27 and TRBJ2-2; possibly TRBD2 for D (6 bases). The CDR3 spans 14 residues. CDR1 and CDR2 from the germline V gene are MNHEY and SMNVEV (reference sequence). V lost 4 bases, J lost 4 bases, and 10 bases lay in between. Here the CDR3 DNA reads TGTGCCAGCAGTTGGGTGGGGGGCACCGGGGAGCTGTTTTTT. Protein product: CASSWVGGTGELFF.

J is TRBJ2-5 and V is TRBV30, with D possibly matching TRBD2 (5 bases). This CDR3 has 15 residues. Per germline, CDR1 GTSNPN and CDR2 SVGIG (reference sequence). V was clipped by 3 bases and J by 4 bases, with 18 bases between them. The CDR3 spells CAWRRAELGPETQYF. CDR3 in DNA: TGTGCCTGGAGGAGGGCTGAACTAGGGCCAGAGACCCAGTACTTC.

On this clone itself: An end of the junction differs from the germline gene, which may be a read error. The gene calls are TRBV5-1 and TRBJ1-2, with 9 nucleotides matching TRBD1. Germline V gene lookup returns CDR1 SGHRS and CDR2 YFSETQ. The CDR3 contains 15 residues. As DNA, the CDR3 is TGCGCCAGCAGTTTGGGACAGGGAGCGGAATATGGCTACACCTTC. Its translation: CASSLGQGAEYGYTF.

The chain recombines TRBV18 with TRBJ1-1; 9 nucleotides line up with TRBD1. V lost 5 bases to trimming and J lost 1 base; unmatched junction nucleotides: 2. The germline gives CDR1 KGHSH, CDR2 LQKENI. The CDR3 extends over 14 amino acids. The CDR3 nucleotides read TGTGCCAGCTCAAGGGACAGGGAGAACACTGAAGCTTTCTTT. Protein sequence: CASSRDRENTEAFF.

The chain links TRBV5-1 to TRBJ2-3, with 8 bases lining up with TRBD1. The V gene end was trimmed by 4 bases and the J gene end by 8 bases; junction bases not matched to a gene: 15. This CDR3 is 16 amino acids long. Germline CDR1 SGHRS, CDR2 YFSETQ. The CDR3 sequence is CASSPGQGRSIGTQYF. CDR3 in DNA: TGCGCCAGCAGCCCAGGACAGGGAAGGTCGATAGGTACGCAGTATTTT.

The rearrangement uses TRBV2 and TRBJ2-5, with D maybe TRBD1 (5 bases). This CDR3 is 14 amino acids long. Trimming pared 2 bases from V and 4 bases from J, leaving 11 bases between. The germline gives CDR1 SNHLY, CDR2 FYNNEI. This chain's CDR3 is CASSELVTGETQYF. The CDR3, as DNA: TGTGCCAGCAGTGAATTGGTAACAGGAGAGACCCAGTACTTC.

The chain links TRBV6-6 to TRBJ1-5; possibly TRBD1 for D (6 bases). Germline assignment: CDR1 MNHNY and CDR2 SVGAGI (reference sequence). The CDR3 loop spans 15 amino acids. The V and J ends lost 7 bases and 2 bases respectively, with 15 bases between them. The CDR3 sequence is CASKPQGMRNQPQHF. The CDR3 DNA reads TGTGCCAGCAAGCCCCAGGGGATGCGCAATCAGCCCCAGCATTTT.

The V gene is TRBV29-1, the J gene TRBJ1-6; a weak D match, TRBD1 (6 bases). The V and J ends lost 5 bases and 9 bases respectively, with 26 bases between them. The germline V gene has CDR1 SQVTM and CDR2 ANQGSEA. The CDR3 covers 17 residues. DNA for the CDR3: TGCAGCGTTCACCCTGGGCAGGGGCTAGTACCGGGTTCACCCCTCCACTTT. Translating gives CSVHPGQGLVPGSPLHF. The variable domain in full, completed from reference TRBV29-1 and TRBJ1-6, reads SAVISQKPSRDICQRGTSLTIQCQVDSQVTMMFWYRQQPGQSLTLIATANQGSEATYESGFVIDKFPISRPNLTFSTLTVSNMSPEDSSIYLCSVHPGQGLVPGSPLHFGNGTRLTVT.

V is TRBV6-5 and J is TRBJ2-7, with TRBD2 matching over 12 bases. This CDR3 comprises 13 residues. Germline trimming cut 8 bases from V and 7 bases from J; bases unmatched to any gene: 6. The V gene's germline CDR1 is MNHEY and CDR2 SVGAGI. CDR3 in DNA: TGTGCCAGCGGCGGACTAGCGGGAAGGGAGCAGTACTTC. Residues: CASGGLAGREQYF.

The chain couples TRBV7-9 to TRBJ2-3, with 12 bases lining up with TRBD1. V lost 5 bases to trimming and J lost 1 base; unmatched junction nucleotides: 10. The CDR3 length is 18 residues. CDR1 is SEHNR, CDR2 FQNEAQ, per germline (reference sequence). The CDR3 region has the DNA TGTGCCAGCAGCGCATACGGGACAGGGGGCGTCCGCACAGATACGCAGTATTTT. Protein sequence: CASSAYGTGGVRTDTQYF.

The chain combines TRBV27 with TRBJ2-1, with D possibly matching TRBD2 (6 bases). CDR1 and CDR2 (germline): MNHEY, SMNVEV (reference sequence). V was shortened by 2 bases and J by 0 bases, with 17 bases between the two germline ends. The CDR3 is 18 amino acids. The CDR3 loop reads CASSLKPRGRSSYNEQFF. The CDR3 nucleotides are TGTGCCAGCAGTTTAAAGCCACGGGGGAGAAGCTCCTACAATGAGCAGTTCTTC.

The V call is TRBV11-3, the J call TRBJ2-7; 10 bases fit TRBD2. This CDR3 is 18 amino acids long. CDR1 and CDR2 from the germline V gene are SGHNT and YENEEA. J was trimmed by 3 bases and V by 5 bases; bases with no gene match: 16. CDR3 sequence: CASSQAGLAGARSYEQYF. Written as DNA, the CDR3 is TGTGCCAGCAGCCAAGCAGGGCTAGCGGGAGCAAGGAGCTACGAGCAGTACTTC. Complete variable domain (other parts from reference TRBV11-3 and TRBJ2-7): EAGVVQSPRYKIIEKKQPVAFWCNPISGHNTLYWYLQNLGQGPELLIRYENEEAVDDSQLPKDRFSAERLKGVDSTLKIQPAELGDSAVYLCASSQAGLAGARSYEQYFGPGTRLTVT.